This T cell receptor (beta chain) was retrieved from a study of blood T cell repertoires in COVID-19. Study summary: The analysed material was cDNA or gDNA that came from T cells, B-cell-depleted T cells, or PBMCs.

Assay used: immunoSEQ multiplex PCR; TCRdb lists only in-frame clones, some missing. The sample carries about 210,000 clones, roughly 77% recorded once. What the recovered Cohort 3 donors had was two negative PCRs, clearance, or symptom resolution. The sequence was collected from a man aged 40-49 years who had recovered from COVID-19. Sequenced material: PBMCs or T cells enriched from blood (not recorded which).

The chain's CDR3 is CASRPRGTHGYTF. For the CDR3, the DNA is TGTGCCAGCAGACCCCGGGGGACTCATGGCTACACCTTC. The V and J genes are TRBV7-9 and TRBJ1-2, with TRBD1 as a possible D gene (5 bases). The germline V gene encodes CDR1 SEHNR and CDR2 FQNEAQ (reference sequence). V shed 6 bases and J shed 6 bases, with 14 bases lying between them. The CDR3 consists of 13 residues.